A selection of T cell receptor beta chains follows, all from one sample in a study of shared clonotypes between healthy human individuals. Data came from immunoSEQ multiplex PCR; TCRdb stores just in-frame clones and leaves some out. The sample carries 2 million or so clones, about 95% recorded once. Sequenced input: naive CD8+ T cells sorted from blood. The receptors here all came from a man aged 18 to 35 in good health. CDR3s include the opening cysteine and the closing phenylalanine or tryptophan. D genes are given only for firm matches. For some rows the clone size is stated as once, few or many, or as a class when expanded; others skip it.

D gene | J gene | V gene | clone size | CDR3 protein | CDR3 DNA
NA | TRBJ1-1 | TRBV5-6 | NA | CASSLVGESPEAFF | TGTGCCAGCAGCTTGGTCGGGGAAAGTCCTGAAGCTTTCTTT
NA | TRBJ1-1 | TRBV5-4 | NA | CAAALGLADTEAFF | TGTGCCGCCGCACTGGGGCTGGCCGACACTGAAGCTTTCTTT
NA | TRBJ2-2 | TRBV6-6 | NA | CASSPHGAPGELFF | TGTGCCAGCAGCCCCCACGGAGCTCCCGGGGAGCTGTTTTTT
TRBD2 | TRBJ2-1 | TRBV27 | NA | CASSGHLAGEGLNEQFF | TGTGCCAGCAGTGGCCATCTAGCGGGAGAGGGGCTCAATGAGCAGTTCTTC
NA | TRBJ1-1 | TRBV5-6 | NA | CASQLGGGGGAFF | TGTGCCAGCCAGCTTGGAGGTGGGGGTGGCGCTTTCTTT
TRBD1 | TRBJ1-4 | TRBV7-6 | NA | CASSLEGTGAYEKLFF | TGTGCCAGCAGCTTAGAAGGGACAGGGGCCTATGAAAAACTGTTTTTT
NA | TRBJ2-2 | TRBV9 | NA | CASSTGQNTGELFF | TGTGCCAGCAGCACGGGACAGAACACCGGGGAGCTGTTTTTT
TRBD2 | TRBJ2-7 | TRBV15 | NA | CATSTIAGENHEQYF | TGTGCCACCAGCACTATAGCGGGCGAAAACCACGAGCAGTACTTC
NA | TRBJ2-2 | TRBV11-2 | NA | CASSREYGELFF | TGTGCCAGCAGTCGGGAGTACGGGGAGCTGTTTTTT
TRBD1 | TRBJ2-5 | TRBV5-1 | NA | CASSPWTGEETQYF | TGCGCCAGCAGCCCGTGGACAGGGGAGGAGACCCAGTACTTC
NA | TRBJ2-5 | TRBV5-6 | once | CASSLASGETQYF | TGTGCCAGCAGCTTGGCCAGCGGGGAGACCCAGTACTTC
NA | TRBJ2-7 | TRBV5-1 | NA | CASSSGLDSYEQYF | TGCGCCAGCAGCTCGGGACTCGACTCCTACGAGCAGTACTTC
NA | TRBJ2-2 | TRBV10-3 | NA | CAIRGRDTGELFF | TGTGCCATCAGGGGGCGCGACACCGGGGAGCTGTTTTTT
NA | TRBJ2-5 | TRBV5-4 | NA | CASSLAFYNQETQYF | TGTGCCAGCAGCTTGGCGTTTTACAACCAAGAGACCCAGTACTTC
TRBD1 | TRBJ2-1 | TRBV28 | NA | CASSHLDRGLGEQFF | TGTGCCAGCAGCCACCTGGACAGGGGGTTAGGTGAGCAGTTCTTC
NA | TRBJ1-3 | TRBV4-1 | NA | CASSHESEGIGNTIYF | TGCGCCAGCAGCCATGAATCTGAGGGCATCGGAAACACCATATATTTT
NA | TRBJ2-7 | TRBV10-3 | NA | CAISEAYEQYF | TGTGCCATCAGTGAAGCGTACGAGCAGTACTTC
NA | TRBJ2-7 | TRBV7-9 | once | CASSPQQEYEQYF | TGTGCCAGCAGCCCACAACAAGAATACGAGCAGTACTTC
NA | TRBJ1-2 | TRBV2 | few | CASSSGYGYTF | TGTGCCAGCAGCTCTGGCTATGGCTACACCTTC
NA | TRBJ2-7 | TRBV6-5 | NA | CASSYSVYSNPYEQYF | TGTGCCAGCAGTTACTCAGTCTACTCCAACCCCTACGAGCAGTACTTC
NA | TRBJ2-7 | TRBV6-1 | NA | CASNDHRGGSYEQYF | TGTGCCAGCAATGACCACAGGGGAGGCTCCTACGAGCAGTACTTC
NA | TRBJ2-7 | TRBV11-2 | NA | CASSLMNGISYEQYF | TGTGCCAGCAGCTTAATGAACGGCATCTCCTACGAGCAGTACTTC
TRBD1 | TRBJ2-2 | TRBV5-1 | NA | CASSSPTTGDPPGELFF | TGCGCCAGCAGCTCCCCCACGACAGGGGATCCCCCCGGGGAGCTGTTTTTT
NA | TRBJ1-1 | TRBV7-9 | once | CASSLAVGMNTEAFF | TGTGCCAGCAGCTTAGCGGTGGGCATGAACACTGAAGCTTTCTTT
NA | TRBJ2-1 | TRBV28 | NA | CASSFLAVSSYNEQFF | TGTGCCAGCAGTTTTTTAGCGGTTAGCTCCTACAATGAGCAGTTCTTC
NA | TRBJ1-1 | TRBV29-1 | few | CSVPGGVTEAFF | TGCAGCGTCCCGGGGGGAGTCACTGAAGCTTTCTTT
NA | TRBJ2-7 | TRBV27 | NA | CASSPGSYEQYF | TGTGCCAGCAGCCCGGGCTCCTACGAGCAGTACTTC
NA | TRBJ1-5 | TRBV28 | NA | CASSFLSGANQPQHF | TGTGCCAGCAGTTTCCTCTCAGGGGCGAATCAGCCCCAGCATTTT
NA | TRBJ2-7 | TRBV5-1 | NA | CASSWGDSYEQYF | TGCGCCAGCAGTTGGGGGGACAGTTACGAGCAGTACTTC
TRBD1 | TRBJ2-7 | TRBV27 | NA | CASSLGSGTGDEQYF | TGTGCCAGCAGTTTAGGTTCCGGGACAGGAGACGAGCAGTACTTC
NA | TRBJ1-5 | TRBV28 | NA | CASSLTLGESNQPQHF | TGTGCCAGCAGTCTTACACTAGGGGAAAGCAATCAGCCCCAGCATTTT
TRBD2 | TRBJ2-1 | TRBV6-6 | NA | CASSPRVAGDNEQFF | TGTGCCAGCAGCCCCCGGGTAGCGGGGGACAATGAGCAGTTCTTC
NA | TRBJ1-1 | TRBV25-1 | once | CASSRTQGAEAFF | TGTGCCAGCAGTCGAACCCAGGGTGCTGAAGCTTTCTTT
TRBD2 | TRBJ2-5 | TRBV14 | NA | CASSFRTSGGPGETQYF | TGTGCCAGCAGCTTCCGGACTAGCGGGGGGCCTGGGGAGACCCAGTACTTC
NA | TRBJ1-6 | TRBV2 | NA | CASREEGLNSPLHF | TGTGCCAGCAGGGAAGAGGGGCTGAATTCACCCCTCCACTTT
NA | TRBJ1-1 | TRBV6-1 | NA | CASPGSGPSYEAFF | TGTGCCAGCCCTGGGAGTGGGCCATCCTATGAAGCTTTCTTT
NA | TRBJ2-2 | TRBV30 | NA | CAWSQGLGAGELFF | TGTGCCTGGAGTCAGGGTCTCGGGGCCGGGGAGCTGTTTTTT
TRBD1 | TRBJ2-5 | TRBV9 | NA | CASSVGDRVETQYF | TGTGCCAGCAGCGTAGGGGACAGGGTAGAGACCCAGTACTTC
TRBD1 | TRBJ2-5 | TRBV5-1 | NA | CASSRTDRGPSQETQYF | TGCGCCAGCAGCCGGACGGACAGGGGGCCCTCCCAAGAGACCCAGTACTTC
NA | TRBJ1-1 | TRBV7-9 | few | CASSLAATEAFF | TGTGCCAGCAGCTTAGCCGCAACTGAAGCTTTCTTT
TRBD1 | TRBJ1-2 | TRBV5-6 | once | CASSPGGAGGYTF | TGTGCCAGCAGCCCAGGGGGCGCAGGTGGCTACACCTTC
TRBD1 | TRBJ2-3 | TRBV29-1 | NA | CSVEDFVTGGMTDTQYF | TGCAGCGTTGAAGATTTCGTCACAGGGGGTATGACAGATACGCAGTATTTT
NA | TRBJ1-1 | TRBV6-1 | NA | CASSASGTRTEAFF | TGTGCCAGCAGCGCCTCAGGTACCAGAACTGAAGCTTTCTTT
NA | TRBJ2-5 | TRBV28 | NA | CASSLYPGAGGLQETQYF | TGTGCCAGCAGTTTATACCCAGGGGCCGGGGGCCTCCAAGAGACCCAGTACTTC
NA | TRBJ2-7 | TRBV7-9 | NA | CASSLQDTYEQYF | TGTGCCAGCAGCTTACAGGACACCTACGAGCAGTACTTC
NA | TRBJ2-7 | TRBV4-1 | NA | CASSQQQKGYEQYF | TGCGCCAGCAGCCAACAACAGAAGGGCTACGAGCAGTACTTC
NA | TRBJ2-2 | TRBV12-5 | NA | CASGLLAPTGELFF | TGTGCTAGTGGTTTGCTAGCGCCCACCGGGGAGCTGTTTTTT
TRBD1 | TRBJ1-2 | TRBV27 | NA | CASSLLTGGYGYTF | TGTGCCAGCAGTTTGCTTACAGGGGGGTATGGCTACACCTTC
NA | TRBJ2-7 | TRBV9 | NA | CASSASWVGYEQYF | TGTGCCAGCAGCGCATCATGGGTGGGCTACGAGCAGTACTTC
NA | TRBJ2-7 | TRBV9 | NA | CASSDSGGDEQYF | TGTGCCAGCAGCGACAGTGGCGGCGACGAGCAGTACTTC
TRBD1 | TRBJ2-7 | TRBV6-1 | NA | CASRYDRDAYEQYF | TGTGCCAGCAGATATGACAGGGACGCCTACGAGCAGTACTTC
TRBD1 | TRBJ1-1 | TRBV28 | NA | CASSFRGTGAAFF | TGTGCCAGCAGTTTTCGCGGGACAGGGGCCGCTTTCTTT
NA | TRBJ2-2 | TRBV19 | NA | CASSLGVLNTGELFF | TGTGCCAGTAGTTTAGGGGTCCTGAACACCGGGGAGCTGTTTTTT
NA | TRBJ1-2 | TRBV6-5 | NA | CASSYSTTDDGYTF | TGTGCCAGCAGTTACTCGACTACTGACGACGGCTACACCTTC